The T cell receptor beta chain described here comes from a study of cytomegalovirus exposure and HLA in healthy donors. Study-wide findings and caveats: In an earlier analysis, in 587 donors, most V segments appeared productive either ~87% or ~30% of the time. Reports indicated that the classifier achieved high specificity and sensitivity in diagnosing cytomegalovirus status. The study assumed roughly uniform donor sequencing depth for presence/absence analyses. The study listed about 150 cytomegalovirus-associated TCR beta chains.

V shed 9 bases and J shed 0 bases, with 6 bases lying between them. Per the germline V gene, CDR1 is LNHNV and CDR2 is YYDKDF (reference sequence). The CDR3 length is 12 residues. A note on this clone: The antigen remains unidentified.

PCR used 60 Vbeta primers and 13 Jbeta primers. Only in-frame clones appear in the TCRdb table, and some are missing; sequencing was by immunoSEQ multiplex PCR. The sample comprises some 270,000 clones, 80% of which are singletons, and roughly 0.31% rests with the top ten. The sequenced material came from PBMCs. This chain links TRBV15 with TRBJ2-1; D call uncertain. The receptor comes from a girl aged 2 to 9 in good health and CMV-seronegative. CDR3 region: CATRSSYNEQFF. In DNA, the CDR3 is TGTGCCACGAGGAGCTCCTACAATGAGCAGTTCTTC. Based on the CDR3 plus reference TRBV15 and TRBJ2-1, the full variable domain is DAMVIQNPRYQVTQFGKPVTLSCSQTLNHNVMYWYQQKSSQAPKLLFHYYDKDFNNEADTPDNFQSRRPNTSFCFLDIRSPGLGDTAMYLCATRSSYNEQFFGPGTRLTVL.